Reported below is one TCR beta chain. What it binds is not known. CDR1 and CDR2 (germline): MNHNS, SASEGT. The CDR3 consists of 13 residues. The J segment lost 4 bases and the V segment lost 4 bases, leaving 4 bases of the junction unmatched. This sample stems from a study of identical twins. Carrying unique molecular identifiers, the cDNA also gained a universal primer site through template switching. TCRdb reanalysed the 5' RACE reads using MiXCR and keeps one entry per CDR3 protein. The sample shows approximately 530,000 distinct CDR3 sequences, under 25% of them seen only once. General observations from the study: Beta out-of-frame twin sharing showed a weaker excess. Models underestimated out-of-frame TCR alpha sharing in monozygotic twins. Invariant T cells like MAIT and iNKT could partly confound the zero-insertion analyses.

This same sample was also taken into another study, of yellow fever vaccine responses in identical twins.

Sample: CD4+ T cells sorted from blood. This clonotype originated in a woman between 18 and 29 years old in good health. The chain employs TRBV6-1 and TRBJ2-7, with 7 nucleotides matching TRBD1. The CDR3 DNA reads TGTGCCAGCAGTGGTGACAGGGTGTACGAGCAGTACGTC. Protein: CASSGDRVYEQYV.